The clone carrying this T cell receptor (beta chain) was seen more than once but under ten times. What it binds is not known. This entry belongs to a study of post-analysis software for immune sequencing data. Study-wide background: Relapsing-remitting, secondary progressive and progressive-relapsing multiple sclerosis courses were included.

The authors incorporated unique molecular identifiers into the TCR beta cDNA libraries. With about 0.95 to 11 million T cells as the source, 500,000 to 650,000 cDNA molecules resulted. TCRdb re-called the PCR reads with MiXCR, one entry per CDR3 protein. The sample has roughly 160,000 distinct CDR3 sequences, about 36% seen once. CDR1 is MNHEY and CDR2 is SVGAGI in the germline V gene. The CDR3 contains 14 residues. The V segment lost 6 bases and the J segment 7 bases; nucleotides outside the gene matches: 5. Points from the study as a whole: Significantly lower normalized Chao1 diversity was seen in multiple sclerosis patients than in controls. Included in a set of several TRBV segments more frequent in patients than controls were TRBV5-6, TRBV5-1 and TRBV20-1.

This material consisted of blood, taken after autologous hematopoietic stem cell transplantation. This clonotype was obtained from a girl between 5 and 17 years old with multiple sclerosis. The rearrangement joins TRBV6-5 to TRBJ2-2; 10 bases are a match to TRBD1. CDR3 protein: CASREDRGNGELFF. The CDR3 DNA reads TGTGCCAGCAGAGAGGACAGGGGGAACGGGGAGCTGTTTTTT.